This TCR beta chain originates from a study of shared clonotypes between healthy human individuals. Notes on the study in general: Across a handful of donors, naive CD4 shared 4.5% to 6%, naive CD8 more than 3%, memory CD4 roughly 2.4%, memory CD8 roughly 0.37%.

The naive CD8 fraction comprised CD45RO-negative cells positively selected for CCR7 and excluded terminally differentiated effector memory CD45RA+ cells. As to this clone: The antigen is not known.

Evenly divided among several immunoSEQ plates was the genomic DNA of each subset. The method was immunoSEQ multiplex PCR; TCRdb's version includes in-frame clones alone and lacks a portion of them. The data show about 2,200,000 clones, roughly 91% seen once. Trimming took 6 bases from V and 5 from J; bases not matched to a gene: 12. Germline CDR1 reads MNHEY; CDR2 reads SMNVEV (reference sequence). There are 16 residues in the CDR3. This receptor was obtained from a man aged 18 to 29 in good health. Some clones in this sample may be carry-over from other donors' samples. This chain joins TRBV27 and TRBJ2-2; the match to TRBD2 covers 7 bases. Sequencing was carried out using naive CD8+ T cells from PBMCs. DNA for the CDR3: TGTGCCAGCAGATGGGTCGCGGGAGATTGGACCGGGGAGCTGTTTTTT. Translating gives CASRWVAGDWTGELFF.